This T cell receptor beta chain was sequenced for a study of T cell changes during pregnancy in multiple sclerosis. CDR3 length: 13 residues. Trimming took 0 bases from V and 7 from J; bases not matched to a gene: 4. CDR1 SGDLS and CDR2 YYNGEE come from the germline V gene. Profiling relied on immunoSEQ multiplex PCR, and the TCRdb table lists in-frame clones only, not all of them. Among roughly 40,000 clones listed, approximately 90% were seen once. The sequences come from CD4+ T cells from peripheral blood mononuclear cells, collected in the third trimester of pregnancy. The sequence was obtained from a female donor with multiple sclerosis, enrolled in a pregnancy study. The chain carries TRBV9 and TRBJ2-7, with 7 bases matching TRBD2. The CDR3 DNA reads TGTGCCAGCAGCGTAGGGGGGGAGGGGGAGCAGTACTTC. As protein: CASSVGGEGEQYF.